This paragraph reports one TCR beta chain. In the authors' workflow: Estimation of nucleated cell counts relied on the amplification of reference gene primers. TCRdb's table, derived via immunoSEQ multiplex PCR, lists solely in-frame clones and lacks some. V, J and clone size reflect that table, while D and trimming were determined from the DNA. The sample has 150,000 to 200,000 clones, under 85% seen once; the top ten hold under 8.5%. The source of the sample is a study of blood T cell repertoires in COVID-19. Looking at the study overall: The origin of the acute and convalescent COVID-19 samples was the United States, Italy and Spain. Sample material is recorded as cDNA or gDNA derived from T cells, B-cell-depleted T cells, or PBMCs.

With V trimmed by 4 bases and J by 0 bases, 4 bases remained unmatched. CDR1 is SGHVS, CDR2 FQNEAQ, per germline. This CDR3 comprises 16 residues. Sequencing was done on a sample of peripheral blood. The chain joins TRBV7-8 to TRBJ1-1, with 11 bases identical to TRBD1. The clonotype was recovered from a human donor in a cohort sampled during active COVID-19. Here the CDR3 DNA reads TGTGCCAGCAGCTGGACAGGGGGCTTTCTGAACACTGAAGCTTTCTTT. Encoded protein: CASSWTGGFLNTEAFF.